This T cell receptor (beta chain) was captured in a study of Ad26.COV2.S vaccination and SARS-CoV-2 variants (dated by TCRdb to the early 2020s). With regard to the full study: Donors in the vaccine arm were drawn from COV1001, a multicentre, randomized, double-blind, placebo-controlled phase I-IIa trial testing Ad26.COV2.S in healthy adults. Sequencing of the TCRbeta repertoire served to evaluate the specificity and breadth of SARS-CoV-2-reactive T cell receptors following Ad26.COV2.S vaccination. Trial participants were randomized into five groups of five, in which low-dose or high-dose Ad26.COV2.S was given once or twice, or placebo was given on both occasions. Dosing of Ad26.COV2.S was intramuscular, at either 5x10^10 or 1x10^11 viral particles, delivered as one shot or as two shots spaced 56 days apart. The TCR-sequenced set comprised about 30 samples: some 19 Ad26.COV2.S vaccine recipients, 5 placebo recipients and 8 SARS-CoV-2 convalescent individuals. Investigators did not know the trial group allocation while performing experiments and assessing outcomes. The study at large found these results: According to the authors, total T cell responses may have been underestimated by the TCR breadth and depth analyses. Comparing responses between vaccine doses or regimens was not something the study was powered to do. Spike-specific TCR breadth was higher in Ad26.COV2.S recipients than in placebo recipients (P = 0.0014). After vaccination, substantial breadth of spike-specific CD8+ and CD4+ T cell responses was reported. Vaccine and placebo recipients had comparable non-spike TCR breadth, which fits with the vaccine containing only spike.

TCRbeta CDR3 regions were sequenced with the immunoSEQ Assay. After extraction, genomic DNA underwent amplification by bias-controlled multiplex PCR, followed by high-throughput sequencing. The authors processed their data as follows. To quantify the absolute abundance of every unique TCRbeta CDR3 region, sequences were collapsed and filtered. Usable DNA was measured by amplifying reference genes present in all nucleated cells, and TCRbeta template counts were normalized to that usable DNA to estimate T cell fraction. Repertoire TCRs were annotated as SARS-CoV-2-specific when V gene, CDR3 amino acid sequence and J gene were exactly matched to a known reactive TCR set. The reference SARS-CoV-2 TCR set came from MIRA and was filtered for enrichment in COVID-19-positive ImmuneCODE repertoires, removing public or cross-reactive TCRs. Using the MIRA antigens, annotated TCRs were further analysed by specific ORF or by position within an ORF. Breadth was defined as annotated unique rearrangements over total unique productive rearrangements; depth was the summed frequency of those rearrangements. TCR breadth was compared between groups using two-sided Wilcoxon rank-sum tests. Sourced from immuneACCESS, this table was stored by TCRdb with only in-frame sequences that have V and J called. A share of the clones is absent; for the studies checked, an unresolved V gene accounts for under half, and the remainder has no known explanation. The DNA gave D and trimming, while V, J and clone size come from that table. Within this sample are around 270,000 clones, with around nine tenths of them counted one time only. Roughly 3% of the sample comes from the top ten.

Turning to this clone: It has no known antigen specificity. No base quality information exists; no much larger clone differs at one position.

CDR3 length: 16 amino acids, cysteine to phenylalanine. The read is trimmed to its CDR3 DNA, 48 bases read in frame from base 1. From a lookup of the germline V gene, CDR1 and CDR2 are MNHEY and SVGEGT. The junction shows trimming of 0 bases on V and 3 bases on J, and the gene matches do not reach 6 bases of it. The treatment or condition label, as the study defines it: roughly 18 received Ad26.COV2.S at low or high dose, single or two shots; 5 received placebo; per-sample allocation not given. Repertoires of vaccine and placebo recipients were sequenced from samples taken on day 63 after the first injection. In Cohort 1b, 25 to 30 adults aged 18-55 years were enrolled at a single site in Boston, USA, between 29 July and 7 August 2020. Ad26.COV2.S consisted of a replication-incompetent adenovirus type 26 vector by which a prefusion-stabilized SARS-CoV-2 spike protein from the original Wuhan strain was expressed.

This clonotype was obtained from a person between 18 and 59 years old who received the Ad26.COV2.S COVID-19 vaccine or a placebo. The sample here was peripheral blood, taken in a trial of Ad26.COV2.S vaccine versus placebo. The sequence is built from TRBV6-2 or TRBV6-3 and TRBJ1-1; TRBD1 matches 8 bases in the middle. The CDR3 is CASSYSTGGKDTEAFF. The DNA sequence reads TGTGCCAGCAGTTACTCCACAGGGGGAAAAGACACTGAAGCTTTCTTT.